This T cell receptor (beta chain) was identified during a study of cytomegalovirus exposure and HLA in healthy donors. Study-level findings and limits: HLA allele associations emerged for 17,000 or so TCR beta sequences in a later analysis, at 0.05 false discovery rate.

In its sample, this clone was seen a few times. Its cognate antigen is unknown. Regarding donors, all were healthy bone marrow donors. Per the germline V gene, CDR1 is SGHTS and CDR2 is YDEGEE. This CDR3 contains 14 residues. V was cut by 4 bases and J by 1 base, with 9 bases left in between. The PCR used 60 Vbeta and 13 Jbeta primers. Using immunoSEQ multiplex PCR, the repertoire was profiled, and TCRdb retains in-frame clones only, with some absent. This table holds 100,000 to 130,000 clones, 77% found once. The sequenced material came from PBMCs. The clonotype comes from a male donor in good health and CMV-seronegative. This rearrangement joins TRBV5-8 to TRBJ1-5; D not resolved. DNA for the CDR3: TGTGCCAGCAGCCGCGGTGGCAGCAATCAGCCCCAGCATTTT. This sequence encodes CASSRGGSNQPQHF.